The 25 T cell receptor beta chains below come from one sample, sequenced in a study of blood T cell repertoires in COVID-19. Produced via immunoSEQ multiplex PCR; TCRdb's table is partial and in-frame only. The repertoire holds 150,000 or so clones, with around nine tenths as singletons. Sequences were obtained from peripheral blood. Receptors were obtained from a human donor in a cohort sampled during active COVID-19.

The rearrangement joins TRBV28 to TRBJ2-1; 10 bases map to TRBD2. V trimming: 8 bases; J trimming: 7 bases; junction bases outside the gene matches: 14. The CDR3 totals 16 residues. Germline lookup yields CDR1 MDHEN and CDR2 SYDVKM. This CDR3 is CASYGIRASGGNEQFF. The DNA for the CDR3 is TGTGCCAGCTACGGAATACGGGCTAGCGGGGGTAATGAGCAGTTCTTC.

The V and J genes are TRBV5-4 and TRBJ1-6; D perhaps matches TRBD1 (6 bases). The CDR3 totals 17 residues. The germline CDR1 and CDR2 sequences are SGHNT and YYREEE (reference sequence). Trimming shortened V by 0 bases and J by 5 bases, and 15 bases separated the two germline ends. CDR3 nucleotide sequence: TGTGCCAGCAGCTTGGTCGGCGGGGGGGCGGATAATTCACCCCTCCACTTT. It translates to CASSLVGGGADNSPLHF.

The chain carries TRBV4-1 and TRBJ2-3; maybe TRBD1 (5 bases). This CDR3 is 15 amino acids long. The germline V gene encodes CDR1 MGHRA and CDR2 YSYEKL. V lost 3 bases, J lost 2 bases, and 12 bases lay in between. The CDR3 DNA is TGCGCCAGCAGCCAGGAGACAGTGTTCACAGATACGCAGTATTTT. Amino acids: CASSQETVFTDTQYF.

Notes on this clone: The CDR3 end shows no conserved phenylalanine or tryptophan, and so a read error is likely. No DNA is shown, since the ends of the CDR3 on it are uncertain; the CDR3 is the one TCRdb lists. The chain carries TRBV28 and TRBJ1-4; the table calls TRBD1, which could not be checked here. CDR1 is MDHEN and CDR2 is SYDVKM in the germline V gene. The CDR3 has 12 residues if both end residues are counted. The CDR3 here is CASSSGTGARWS.

J is TRBJ1-5 and V is TRBV6-2 or TRBV6-3, with D possibly matching TRBD1 (5 bases). Germline V gene sequence: CDR1 MNHEY, CDR2 SVGEGT. Trimming stripped 3 bases from V and 11 bases from J, with 14 bases between. This CDR3 contains 13 residues. CDR3 in DNA: TGTGCCAGCAGTTATTCTCTAGGGGCTGCCCAGCATTTT. This sequence encodes CASSYSLGAAQHF.

This chain links TRBV28 with TRBJ1-3; D is perhaps TRBD1 (6 bases). Germline assignment: CDR1 MDHEN and CDR2 SYDVKM. The CDR3 is 15 amino acids. Trimming cost V 3 bases and J 2 bases, with 11 bases left between them. CDR3 nucleotides: TGTGCCAGCAGTTTCTACAGGGCGGCTGGAAACACCATATATTTT. Residues: CASSFYRAAGNTIYF. The entire variable domain, with the rest obtained from reference TRBV28 and TRBJ1-3, is as follows: DVKVTQSSRYLVKRTGEKVFLECVQDMDHENMFWYRQDPGLGLRLIYFSYDVKMKEKGDIPEGYSVSREKKERFSLILESASTNQTSMYLCASSFYRAAGNTIYFGEGSWLTVV.

The chain uses TRBV2 and TRBJ2-2; 9 bases fit TRBD1. V lost 3 bases to trimming and J lost 0 bases; unmatched junction nucleotides: 8. The CDR3 spans 18 residues. Per the germline V gene, CDR1 is SNHLY and CDR2 is FYNNEI. CDR3 bases: TGTGCCAGCAGTGACGGACAGGGGATCCCGCCGAACACCGGGGAGCTGTTTTTT. Its protein product is CASSDGQGIPPNTGELFF.

This rearrangement joins TRBV28 to TRBJ1-2; 7 bases match TRBD1. J lost 1 base, V lost 4 bases, and 15 bases had no gene match. From germline, CDR1 is MDHEN and CDR2 SYDVKM. The CDR3 has 18 amino acids. The CDR3 spells CASSSHYRQGGGNYGYTF. The CDR3 region has the DNA TGTGCCAGCAGTTCGCATTATCGACAGGGAGGAGGTAACTATGGCTACACCTTC.

This clone was detected only once. The gene calls are TRBV24-1 and TRBJ2-1; TRBD1 agrees at 9 bases. The CDR3 runs 14 residues. After removal of 4 bases from V and 9 bases from J, the junction contained 6 bases not matched to a gene. In germline, CDR1 is KGHDR, CDR2 SFDVKD. CDR3 sequence reads: CATSDPGQGSEQFF. The CDR3 region has the DNA TGTGCCACCAGTGACCCAGGACAGGGGAGTGAGCAGTTCTTC.

The J gene is TRBJ1-6, the V gene TRBV5-4, with TRBD1 matching 7 bases. The CDR3 is made up of 12 amino acids. Germline values: CDR1 SGHNT, CDR2 YYREEE (reference sequence). The V and J ends lost 3 bases and 13 bases, in that order; junction bases with no gene match: 4. Here the CDR3 DNA reads TGTGCCAGCAGCTCCACAGGGGCCCCCCTCCACTTT. Translating gives CASSSTGAPLHF.

The chain is built from TRBV5-1 and TRBJ2-3, with D perhaps matching TRBD2 (5 bases). Trimming removed 4 bases at V and 4 bases at J, with 7 bases between. Germline V gives CDR1 SGHRS, CDR2 YFSETQ. This CDR3 is built from 12 residues. The DNA for the CDR3 is TGCGCCAGCAGCATACTAGCAGATACGCAGTATTTT. Translated, it gives CASSILADTQYF.

The V call is TRBV5-1, the J call TRBJ1-5; 9 bases are shared with TRBD1. J lost 0 bases, V lost 4 bases, and 14 bases had no gene match. This CDR3 is built from 19 residues. Germline V gives CDR1 SGHRS, CDR2 YFSETQ. Here the CDR3 reads CASSPGQGGVLGSNQPQHF. DNA for the CDR3: TGCGCCAGCAGCCCGGGACAGGGCGGGGTGTTAGGTAGCAATCAGCCCCAGCATTTT.

This CDR3 is CASSLEESGELFF. DNA of the CDR3: TGTGCCAGCAGCTTGGAGGAGTCCGGGGAGCTGTTTTTT. The V call is TRBV5-6, the J call TRBJ2-2; unclear D gene. Germline CDR1 SGHDT, CDR2 YYEEEE. This CDR3 is 13 amino acids long. The V end lost 0 bases, the J end lost 6 bases, and 6 bases lay between the germline ends.

This sequence joins TRBV5-4 and TRBJ1-6, with 9 bases lining up with TRBD1. Germline V gives CDR1 SGHNT, CDR2 YYREEE (reference sequence). J lost 7 bases, V lost 4 bases, and 6 bases had no gene match. This CDR3 contains 15 residues. The CDR3 spells CASSVAGTGNSPLHF. DNA for the CDR3: TGTGCCAGCAGCGTTGCCGGGACAGGGAATTCACCCCTCCACTTT. Using reference TRBV5-4 and TRBJ1-6 for the parts outside the CDR3, the full variable domain is ETGVTQSPTHLIKTRGQQVTLRCSSQSGHNTVSWYQQALGQGPQFIFQYYREEENGRGNFPPRFSGLQFPNYSSELNVNALELDDSALYLCASSVAGTGNSPLHFGNGTRLTVT.

The CDR3 sequence is CASSIDSGRGREQFF. As DNA, the CDR3 is TGTGCCAGTAGTATAGATAGCGGGAGGGGGCGTGAGCAGTTCTTC. The V call is TRBV19, the J call TRBJ2-1; 11 bases fit TRBD2. The CDR3 length is 15 residues. The germline V gene encodes CDR1 LNHDA and CDR2 SQIVND (reference sequence). The trim removed 0 bases at V and 9 bases at J, leaving 4 bases unmatched.

The rearrangement links TRBV19 to TRBJ1-6; tentative D call: TRBD1 (6 bases). The CDR3 is made up of 17 amino acids. Germline CDR1 reads LNHDA; CDR2 reads SQIVND (reference sequence). V gave up 5 bases and J gave up 0 bases, with 14 bases separating them. CDR3 sequence (DNA): TGTGCCAGTAGTCGCCGACAGGAGAGCTCCTATAATTCACCCCTCCACTTT. It is translated as CASSRRQESSYNSPLHF.

The V and J genes are TRBV11-2 and TRBJ2-7, with D possibly being TRBD1 (5 bases). Germline assignment: CDR1 SGHAT and CDR2 FQNNGV. CDR3 length: 19 amino acids. V dropped 3 bases and J dropped 5 bases, with 29 bases sitting between them. The CDR3 here is CASSFPAAPQVSYMDEQYF. CDR3 nucleotide sequence: TGTGCCAGCAGCTTCCCCGCGGCCCCACAGGTCTCCTATATGGACGAGCAGTACTTC.

V and J are TRBV7-2 and TRBJ1-2, with 10 bases identical to TRBD1. From germline, CDR1 is SGHTA and CDR2 FQGNSA. There are 14 residues in the CDR3. Germline trimming cut 3 bases from V and 4 bases from J; bases unmatched to any gene: 2. The CDR3 bases are TGTGCCAGCAGCTTGACAGGGGGCGTCTATGGCTACACCTTC. Translating gives CASSLTGGVYGYTF.

This clone has only a few counts. The CDR3 loop reads CASSPEPGGEPSYEQYF. CDR3 DNA: TGTGCCAGCAGCCCGGAGCCCGGCGGGGAACCCTCCTACGAGCAGTACTTC. The J gene is TRBJ2-7, the V gene TRBV14; D may be TRBD2 (6 bases). Germline values: CDR1 SGHDN, CDR2 FVKESK. The CDR3 has 17 residues. The germline V and J ends were trimmed by 4 bases and 0 bases, with 19 bases remaining between them. Drawing the rest from reference TRBV14 and TRBJ2-7, the complete variable domain is EAGVTQFPSHSVIEKGQTVTLRCDPISGHDNLYWYRRVMGKEIKFLLHFVKESKQDESGMPNNRFLAERTGGTYSTLKVQPAELEDSGVYFCASSPEPGGEPSYEQYFGPGTRLTVT.

This clone was recorded once. The chain links TRBV28 to TRBJ1-2, with 7 bases that match TRBD1. Trimming cost V 11 bases and J 2 bases; bases outside gene matches: 8. CDR1 is MDHEN and CDR2 is SYDVKM in the germline V gene. This CDR3 contains 13 residues. CDR3 sequence: CASRTGKNYGYTF. The CDR3 nucleotides are TGTGCCTCACGGACAGGAAAAAACTATGGCTACACCTTC.

This clone appeared once. The chain recombines TRBV2 with TRBJ2-3, with D possibly matching TRBD1 (6 bases). The germline V gene encodes CDR1 SNHLY and CDR2 FYNNEI. Trimming took off 5 bases at V and 5 bases at J, with 14 bases between the two ends. The length of the CDR3 is 14 residues. CDR3 amino acids: CASSTWDKGDTQYF. The CDR3, as DNA: TGTGCCAGCAGTACCTGGGACAAGGGAGATACGCAGTATTTT. Together with reference TRBV2 and TRBJ2-3, the CDR3 gives the full variable domain: EPEVTQTPSHQVTQMGQEVILRCVPISNHLYFYWYRQILGQKVEFLVSFYNNEISEKSEIFDDQFSVERPDGSNFTLKIRSTKLEDSAMYFCASSTWDKGDTQYFGPGTRLTVL.

J is TRBJ1-3 and V is TRBV7-9; the match to TRBD1 covers 8 bases. The CDR3 covers 16 residues. Unmatched junction bases numbered 8, after V lost 5 bases and J lost 2 bases. Per the germline V gene, CDR1 is SEHNR and CDR2 is FQNEAQ (reference sequence). The CDR3: CASSQRTGRTGNTIYF. The CDR3 nucleotides read TGTGCCAGCAGCCAAAGGACAGGGAGGACTGGAAACACCATATATTTT.

This rearrangement joins TRBV10-1 to TRBJ1-4; TRBD1 matches at 10 bases. The CDR3 covers 15 residues. Germline V lookup: CDR1 WNHNN, CDR2 SYGVQD (reference sequence). The V segment lost 6 bases and the J segment 7 bases; nucleotides outside the gene matches: 8. The CDR3 DNA is TGCGCCAGCAGATTAACCGGGACAGGGGTTGAAAAACTGTTTTTT. Its protein is CASRLTGTGVEKLFF.

Only a few counts were recorded for this clone. The chain combines TRBV19 with TRBJ1-1; D possibly corresponds to TRBD1 (5 bases). The CDR3 totals 15 residues. Germline lookup yields CDR1 LNHDA and CDR2 SQIVND (reference sequence). The V end lost 3 bases, the J end lost 1 base, and 12 bases lay between the germline ends. The CDR3 DNA reads as TGTGCCAGTAGTATTACTCGGGGGAGGAACACTGAAGCTTTCTTT. This translates into CASSITRGRNTEAFF.

The V gene is TRBV28, the J gene TRBJ1-4; 8 bases line up with TRBD1. This CDR3 region has 15 residues. Per the germline V gene, CDR1 is MDHEN and CDR2 is SYDVKM. After removal of 6 bases from V and 3 bases from J, the junction contained 6 bases not matched to a gene. The CDR3, as DNA: TGTGCCAGCAGCCCCAGGGGGCACCCTAATGAAAAACTGTTTTTT. Translating it yields CASSPRGHPNEKLFF.